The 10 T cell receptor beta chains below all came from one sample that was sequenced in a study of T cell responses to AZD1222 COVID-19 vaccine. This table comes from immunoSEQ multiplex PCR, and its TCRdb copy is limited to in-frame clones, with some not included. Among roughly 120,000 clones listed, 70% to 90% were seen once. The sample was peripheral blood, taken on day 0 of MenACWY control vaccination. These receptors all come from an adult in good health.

In DNA, the CDR3 is TGTGCCAGCAGCTTGGGCGGGGGCTACTACAATGAGCAGTTCTTC. It codes for CASSLGGGYYNEQFF. The J gene is TRBJ2-1, the V gene TRBV5-5; D may be TRBD2 (7 bases). Looked up from germline, CDR1 is SGHKS and CDR2 is YYEKEE (reference sequence). The ends were cut back, 0 bases at V and 3 bases at J, with 10 bases in the middle. The CDR3 length is 15 residues. The whole variable domain, remainder taken from reference TRBV5-5 and TRBJ2-1, is DAGVTQSPTHLIKTRGQQVTLRCSPISGHKSVSWYQQVLGQGPQFIFQYYEKEERGRGNFPDRFSARQFPNYSSELNVNALLLGDSALYLCASSLGGGYYNEQFFGPGTRLTVL.

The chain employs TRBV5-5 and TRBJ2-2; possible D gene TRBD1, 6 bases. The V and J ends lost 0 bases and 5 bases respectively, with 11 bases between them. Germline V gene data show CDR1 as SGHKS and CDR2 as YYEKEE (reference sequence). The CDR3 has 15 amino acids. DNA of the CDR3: TGTGCCAGCAGCTTGGGCAGGGGAAGAACCGGGGAGCTGTTTTTT. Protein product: CASSLGRGRTGELFF.

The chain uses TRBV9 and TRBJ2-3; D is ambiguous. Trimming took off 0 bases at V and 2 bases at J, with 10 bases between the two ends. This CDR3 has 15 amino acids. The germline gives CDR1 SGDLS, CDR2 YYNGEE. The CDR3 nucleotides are TGTGCCAGCAGCGTAGGTAACGGATTCACAGATACGCAGTATTTT. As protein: CASSVGNGFTDTQYF.

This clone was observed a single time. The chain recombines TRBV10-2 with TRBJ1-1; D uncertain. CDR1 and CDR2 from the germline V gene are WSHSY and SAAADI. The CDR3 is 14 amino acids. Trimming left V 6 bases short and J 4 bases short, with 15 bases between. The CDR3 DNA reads TGCGCCAGCAGACAAGTCCGGGTGGGCACTGAAGCTTTCTTT. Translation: CASRQVRVGTEAFF.

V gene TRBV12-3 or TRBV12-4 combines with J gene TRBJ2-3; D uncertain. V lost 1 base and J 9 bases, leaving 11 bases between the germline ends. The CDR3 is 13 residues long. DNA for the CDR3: TGTGCCAGCAGTTTAGAGGTGGAGTCAACGCAGTATTTT. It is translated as CASSLEVESTQYF.

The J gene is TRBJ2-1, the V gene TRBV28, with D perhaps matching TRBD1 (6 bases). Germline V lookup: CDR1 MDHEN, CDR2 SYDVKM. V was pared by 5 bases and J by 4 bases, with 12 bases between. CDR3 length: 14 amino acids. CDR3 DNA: TGTGCCAGCAGTATACTAGGACAGTACAATGAGCAGTTCTTC. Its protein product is CASSILGQYNEQFF.

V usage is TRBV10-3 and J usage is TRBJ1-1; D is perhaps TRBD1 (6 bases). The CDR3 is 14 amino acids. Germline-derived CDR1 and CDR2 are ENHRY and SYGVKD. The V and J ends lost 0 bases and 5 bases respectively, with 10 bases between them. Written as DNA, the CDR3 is TGTGCCATCAGTGAGTCCCAGGGGCGAACTGAAGCTTTCTTT. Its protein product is CAISESQGRTEAFF.

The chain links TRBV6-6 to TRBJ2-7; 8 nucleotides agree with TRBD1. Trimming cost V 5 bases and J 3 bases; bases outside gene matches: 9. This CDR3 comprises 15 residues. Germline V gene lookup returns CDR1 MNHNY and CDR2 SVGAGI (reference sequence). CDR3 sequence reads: CASSESWDRSYEQYF. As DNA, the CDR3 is TGTGCCAGCAGTGAATCGTGGGACAGGAGCTACGAGCAGTACTTC.

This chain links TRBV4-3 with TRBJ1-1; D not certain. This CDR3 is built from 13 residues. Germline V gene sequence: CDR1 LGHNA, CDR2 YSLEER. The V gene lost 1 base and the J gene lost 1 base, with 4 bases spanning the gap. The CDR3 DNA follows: TGCGCCAGCAGCCAAGGGGGGAACACTGAAGCTTTCTTT. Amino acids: CASSQGGNTEAFF.

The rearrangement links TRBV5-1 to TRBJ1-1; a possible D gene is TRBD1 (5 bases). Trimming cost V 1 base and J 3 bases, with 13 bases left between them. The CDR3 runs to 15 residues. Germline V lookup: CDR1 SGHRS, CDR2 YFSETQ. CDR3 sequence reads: CASSLWQGGDTEAFF. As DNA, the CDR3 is TGCGCCAGCAGCTTGTGGCAGGGAGGGGACACTGAAGCTTTCTTT.